This T cell receptor (beta chain) comes out of a study of T cells in Graves' hyperthyroidism and ophthalmopathy. This clonotype was counted at least ten times. Its antigen is not identified. Germline values: CDR1 DFQATT, CDR2 SNEGSKA (reference sequence). The CDR3 covers 12 residues. The V end was cut by 7 bases, the J end by 1 base, with 10 bases between. Study-wide points: In the blood, most expanded thyroid clonotypes above 0.001 appeared as well. Through a model of 13 V-J features, ophthalmopathy was separated from stable hyperthyroidism.

Amplified TCR beta CDR3 regions came from RNA transcripts. The HTBI primer set drove a first-round RT-PCR of the TCR CDR3. TCRdb recomputed calls from the multiplex PCR reads with MiXCR, one row per CDR3 protein. Among some 740,000 distinct CDR3 sequences listed, 14% were seen once. The sequence came from a woman aged 18 to 35 with Graves' hyperthyroidism. Material: blood. The rearrangement links TRBV20-1 to TRBJ1-1; D call uncertain. CDR3 DNA sequence: TGCAGTGTTGAACACCCGAACACTGAAGCTTTCTTT. Its protein is CSVEHPNTEAFF.